This T cell receptor (beta chain) was recovered during a study of radiotherapy plus CTLA-4 blockade in lung cancer. As for the study in general: Of the patients, roughly 20% showed objective responses and about 29% attained disease control.

Germline V CDR1 and CDR2: LNHDA, SQIVND (reference sequence). The V end was cut by 5 bases, the J end by 3 bases, with 14 bases between. The CDR3 covers 15 residues. Comment on this clone: Its antigen is not known.

Here immunoSEQ multiplex PCR was the method, and the copy in TCRdb shows in-frame clones only, minus some. The sample has about 80,000 clones; around 87% are singletons. Study observations and caveats: Best predicting response, reportedly, were early blood T cell clone dynamics, with interferon-beta. After radiotherapy and ipilimumab, tumor-derived clones expanded in peripheral blood.

V is TRBV19 and J is TRBJ1-5, with D perhaps TRBD1 (6 bases). This clonotype originated in a human donor with non-small cell lung cancer who had a partial response to radiotherapy plus ipilimumab. The input for sequencing was peripheral blood, taken from a patient treated with radiotherapy plus ipilimumab. This CDR3 is CASSWSDRLNQPQHF. DNA for the CDR3: TGTGCCAGTAGTTGGTCGGACAGACTCAATCAGCCCCAGCATTTT.